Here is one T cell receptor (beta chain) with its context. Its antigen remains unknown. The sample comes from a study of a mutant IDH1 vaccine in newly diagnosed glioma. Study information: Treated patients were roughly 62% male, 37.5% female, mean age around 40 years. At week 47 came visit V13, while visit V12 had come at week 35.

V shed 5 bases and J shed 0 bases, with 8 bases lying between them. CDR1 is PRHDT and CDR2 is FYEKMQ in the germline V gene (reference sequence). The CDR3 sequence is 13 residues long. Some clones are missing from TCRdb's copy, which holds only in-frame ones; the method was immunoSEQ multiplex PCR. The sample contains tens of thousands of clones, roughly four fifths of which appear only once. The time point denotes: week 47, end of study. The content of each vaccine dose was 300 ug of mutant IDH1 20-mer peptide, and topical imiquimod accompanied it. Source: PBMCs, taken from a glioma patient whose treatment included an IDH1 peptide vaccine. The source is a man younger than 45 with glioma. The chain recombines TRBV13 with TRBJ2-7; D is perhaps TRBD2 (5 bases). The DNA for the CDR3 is TGTGCCAGCAGCGCCCGGGACTCCTACGAGCAGTACTTC. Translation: CASSARDSYEQYF.